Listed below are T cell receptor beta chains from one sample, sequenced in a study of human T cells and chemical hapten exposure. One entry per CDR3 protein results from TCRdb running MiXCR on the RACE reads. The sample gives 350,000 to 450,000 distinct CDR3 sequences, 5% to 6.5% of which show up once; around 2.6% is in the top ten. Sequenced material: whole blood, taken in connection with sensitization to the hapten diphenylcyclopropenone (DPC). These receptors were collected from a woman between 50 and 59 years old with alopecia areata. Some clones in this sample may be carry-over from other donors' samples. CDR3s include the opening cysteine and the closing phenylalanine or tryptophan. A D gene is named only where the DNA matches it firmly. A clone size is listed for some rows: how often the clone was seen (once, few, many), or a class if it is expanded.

CSASPGGIPGDTQYF TGCAGTGCTAGTCCAGGAGGCATACCGGGAGATACGCAGTATTTT TRBV20-1 15 - TRBJ2-3 few
CASSSQDYRHPYEQYF TGTGCCAGCAGCTCCCAGGACTACCGTCATCCGTACGAGCAGTACTTC TRBV13 16 - TRBJ2-7 many
CASSLFRDSEQYF TGTGCCAGCAGCTTGTTCCGGGACTCTGAGCAGTACTTC TRBV11-2 13 - TRBJ2-7 many
CASSSRLAERGANVLTF TGTGCCAGCAGCTCCCGACTAGCGGAACGTGGGGCCAACGTCCTGACTTTC TRBV13 17 TRBD2 TRBJ2-6 many
CASSLGQGLSLNEKLFF TGCGCCAGCAGCTTAGGGCAGGGACTGAGCCTTAATGAAAAACTGTTTTTT TRBV5-1 17 - TRBJ1-4 -
CASSFSGGGIGNTEAFF TGTGCCAGCAGTTTCTCGGGGGGAGGGATTGGGAACACTGAAGCTTTCTTT TRBV6-6 17 - TRBJ1-1 many
CASSYGETQYF TGTGCCAGCAGTTACGGGGAGACCCAGTACTTC TRBV6-2/TRBV6-3 11 - TRBJ2-5 many
CSASVQGGSSGANVLTF TGCAGTGCTAGTGTTCAGGGGGGATCCTCTGGGGCCAACGTCCTGACTTTC TRBV20-1 17 - TRBJ2-6 many
CASSPDGNSPLHF TGTGCCAGCAGCCCAGATGGAAATTCACCCCTCCACTTT TRBV3-1 13 - TRBJ1-6 many
CASSRTFYEQYF TGTGCCAGCAGCCGGACTTTCTACGAGCAGTACTTC TRBV3-1 12 - TRBJ2-7 few
CASSYPRLAGAAGELFF TGTGCCAGCAGTTACCCGAGACTAGCGGGAGCGGCCGGGGAGCTGTTTTTT TRBV6-6 17 TRBD2 TRBJ2-2 few
CASSYRLAANEQFF TGTGCCAGCAGTTACCGGCTAGCGGCGAATGAGCAGTTCTTC TRBV6-5 14 TRBD2 TRBJ2-1 many
CASSPLQGTETQYF TGTGCCAGCAGTCCGTTACAGGGAACCGAGACCCAGTACTTC TRBV12-3/TRBV12-4 14 - TRBJ2-5 few
CASSLTGGGMGSGANVLTF TGTGCCAGCAGTTTGACCGGAGGAGGGATGGGCTCTGGGGCCAACGTCCTGACTTTC TRBV27 19 - TRBJ2-6 few
CASSPEGATEAFF TGTGCCAGCAGCCCCGAAGGGGCCACTGAAGCTTTCTTT TRBV7-2 13 - TRBJ1-1 -
CASSPRWDEQFF TGCGCCAGCAGCCCCCGCTGGGATGAGCAGTTCTTC TRBV5-1 12 - TRBJ2-1 many
CASSARVTQYF TGTGCCAGCAGCGCCCGGGTTACGCAGTATTTT TRBV12-3/TRBV12-4 11 - TRBJ2-3 many
CASTGTGGVETQYF TGTGCCAGCACGGGGACAGGGGGCGTAGAGACCCAGTACTTC TRBV28 14 TRBD1 TRBJ2-5 many
CASSSTPEAFF TGTGCCAGCAGCTCGACTCCTGAAGCTTTCTTT TRBV28 11 - TRBJ1-1 few
CASSEWGRTADYGYTF TGTGCCAGCAGTGAATGGGGGAGGACAGCTGACTATGGCTACACCTTC TRBV25-1 16 - TRBJ1-2 -
CSARVNTQYF TGCAGTGCTAGAGTAAATACGCAGTATTTT TRBV20-1 10 - TRBJ2-3 many
CASSDTGTGKADTQYF TGTGCCTCCAGTGACACCGGGACAGGGAAAGCAGATACGCAGTATTTT TRBV24-1 16 TRBD1 TRBJ2-3 -
CASSSLTSDTQYF TGTGCCAGCAGCTCACTTACTAGTGATACGCAGTATTTT TRBV7-2 13 - TRBJ2-3 few
CASSQGPEQRRSPLHF TGCGCCAGCAGCCAAGGGCCCGAGCAGCGACGATCACCCCTCCACTTT TRBV4-1 16 - TRBJ1-6 many
CASSQGGGTQYF TGTGCCAGCAGCCAGGGAGGGGGAACGCAGTATTTT TRBV3-1 12 - TRBJ2-3 many
CSTPETQYF TGCAGCACCCCAGAGACCCAGTACTTC TRBV29-1 9 - TRBJ2-5 many
CASSLALAGRGNEQFF TGTGCCAGCAGCTTGGCCCTGGCGGGACGGGGCAATGAGCAGTTCTTC TRBV5-6 16 - TRBJ2-1 few
CSASYTNQPQHF TGCAGTGCCTCGTATACGAATCAGCCCCAGCATTTT TRBV20-1 12 - TRBJ1-5 many
CASSFRGSGANVLTF TGTGCCAGCAGTTTCAGGGGCTCTGGGGCCAACGTCCTGACTTTC TRBV12-3/TRBV12-4 15 - TRBJ2-6 many
CASSQMTWGRHTEAFF TGTGCCAGCAGCCAAATGACCTGGGGTCGTCACACTGAAGCTTTCTTT TRBV14 16 - TRBJ1-1 -
CASSLAGRMELFF TGTGCCAGCAGCTTAGCGGGACGGATGGAGCTGTTTTTT TRBV7-9 13 - TRBJ2-2 -
CASSQTGASTDTQYF TGCGCCAGCAGCCAAACAGGGGCTAGCACAGATACGCAGTATTTT TRBV4-1 15 TRBD1 TRBJ2-3 many
CSVFGRSSYEQYF TGCAGCGTTTTCGGACGGTCCTCCTACGAGCAGTACTTC TRBV29-1 13 - TRBJ2-7 many
CASSLAGVRTEAFF TGTGCCAGCAGCTTGGCAGGGGTCCGCACTGAAGCTTTCTTT TRBV5-6 14 - TRBJ1-1 -
CASSHWVGGYGYTF TGTGCCAGCAGCCACTGGGTAGGCGGCTATGGCTACACCTTC TRBV3-1 14 - TRBJ1-2 few